One sample yielded the 19 T cell receptor beta chains listed below, sequenced in a study of cytomegalovirus exposure and HLA in healthy donors. The PCR made use of 60 Vbeta and 13 Jbeta primers. Method: immunoSEQ multiplex PCR; TCRdb's copy keeps in-frame clones and lacks some. The sample yields around 92,000 clones, about four fifths seen once. The specimen sequenced was PBMCs. These receptors were obtained from a human donor in good health.

The V and J genes are TRBV5-1 and TRBJ1-1; D uncertain. CDR3 length: 16 amino acids. The germline V gene encodes CDR1 SGHRS and CDR2 YFSETQ. The V end lost 4 bases, the J end lost 5 bases, and 21 bases lay between the germline ends. Here the CDR3 reads CASSPGLRPLPTEAFF. The CDR3 DNA reads as TGCGCCAGCAGCCCGGGTTTGAGGCCGCTTCCGACTGAAGCTTTCTTT.

This clone was counted only a few times. The gene calls are TRBV6-5 and TRBJ1-2; 8 positions match TRBD1. CDR3 length equals 16 residues. CDR1 is MNHEY and CDR2 is SVGAGI in the germline V gene. The V and J ends lost 4 bases and 5 bases, in that order; junction bases with no gene match: 12. CDR3 coding DNA: TGTGCCAGCAGTTCGTCAGGGGGCTTCTTGCTGTATGGCTACACCTTC. Amino acids: CASSSSGGFLLYGYTF.

The V call is TRBV21-1, the J call TRBJ1-5. TRBV21-1 is flagged as a pseudogene. The length of the CDR3 is 11 residues. The CDR3 sequence: CASSKVKPQHF. CDR3 nucleotide sequence: TGTGCCAGCAGCAAAGTAAAGCCCCAGCATTTT.

This clone has only one observation. The chain has TRBV5-1 and TRBJ2-7, with 10 nucleotides matching TRBD2. J lost 2 bases, V lost 4 bases, and 3 bases had no gene match. This CDR3 is built from 14 residues. The germline V gene encodes CDR1 SGHRS and CDR2 YFSETQ. This CDR3 reads CASSPGTSAYEQYF. For the CDR3, the DNA is TGCGCCAGCAGCCCAGGGACTAGCGCCTACGAGCAGTACTTC.

This clone was picked up one time. This chain joins TRBV7-2 and TRBJ1-1; D ambiguous. Germline assignment: CDR1 SGHTA and CDR2 FQGNSA. CDR3 length: 13 residues. V lost 8 bases to trimming and J lost 6 bases, with 16 bases between them. This chain's CDR3 is CASCDETRSEAFF. The CDR3 DNA sequence: TGTGCCAGCTGTGACGAGACAAGATCTGAAGCTTTCTTT.

This clone was detected once. V usage is TRBV2 and J usage is TRBJ1-3, with 7 bases that match TRBD1. Per germline, CDR1 SNHLY and CDR2 FYNNEI. CDR3 size: 17 residues. J was trimmed by 0 bases and V by 7 bases; bases with no gene match: 12. CDR3 nucleotides: TGTGCCAGCACCACGACAGGGAGAGCCACCTCTGGAAACACCATATATTTT. Protein product: CASTTTGRATSGNTIYF. The full variable domain, completed using reference TRBV2 and TRBJ1-3, is EPEVTQTPSHQVTQMGQEVILRCVPISNHLYFYWYRQILGQKVEFLVSFYNNEISEKSEIFDDQFSVERPDGSNFTLKIRSTKLEDSAMYFCASTTTGRATSGNTIYFGEGSWLTVV.

Worth noting for this clone: One junction end disagrees with the germline gene, perhaps due to a read error. The CDR3 nucleotides are TGTGCCAGCAGCTTGGGTTTCAGGGAGGTTGGCTACCCCTTC. This sequence encodes CASSLGFREVGYPF. The chain has TRBV5-4 and TRBJ1-2, with D possibly matching TRBD1 (5 bases). The CDR3 contains 14 residues. Germline CDR1 is SGHNT and CDR2 is YYREEE (reference sequence).

The rearrangement uses TRBV21-1 and TRBJ2-1; TRBD2, the table's D call, lacks a check against the DNA. TRBV21-1 is noted as a pseudogene. The CDR3 is 15 residues long. This CDR3 reads CASNGLAGRAFEQFF. The CDR3 nucleotides read TGTGCCAGCAACGGACTAGCGGGGAGGGCATTTGAGCAGTTCTTC.

V is TRBV27 and J is TRBJ2-1; possible D gene TRBD2, 5 bases. Trimming took 3 bases from V and 6 from J, leaving 12 bases between them. Germline lookup yields CDR1 MNHEY and CDR2 SMNVEV (reference sequence). This CDR3 region has 14 residues. CDR3: CASSFLGGINEQFF. DNA for the CDR3: TGTGCCAGCAGTTTTCTCGGAGGAATCAATGAGCAGTTCTTC.

This sequence joins TRBV6-4 and TRBJ1-5; D gene unclear. This CDR3 has 15 residues. Trimming stripped 6 bases from V and 1 base from J, with 13 bases between. The V gene's germline CDR1 is MRHNA and CDR2 SNTAGT. The CDR3 coding sequence is TGTGCCAGCAGGAGGGATCACGGGAGCAATCAGCCCCAGCATTTT. As protein: CASRRDHGSNQPQHF.

This chain links TRBV2 with TRBJ1-1, with TRBD1 matching 8 bases. The V segment lost 7 bases and the J segment 2 bases; nucleotides outside the gene matches: 9. The CDR3 covers 15 residues. The germline V gene encodes CDR1 SNHLY and CDR2 FYNNEI. Here the CDR3 DNA reads TGTGCCAGCATCTTGCAGGGGGCAAAAAACACTGAAGCTTTCTTT. Encoded protein: CASILQGAKNTEAFF.

The chain uses TRBV7-2 and TRBJ2-1, with D perhaps matching TRBD1 (6 bases). The CDR3 length is 14 residues. Germline V gene sequence: CDR1 SGHTA, CDR2 FQGNSA. With 5 bases removed from V and 0 bases from J, the gap between germline ends came to 8 bases. The CDR3 nucleotides are TGTGCCAGCAGCCCGGACAGCTCCTACAATGAGCAGTTCTTC. Its protein is CASSPDSSYNEQFF.

The J gene is TRBJ2-3, the V gene TRBV5-1; 8 bases are a match to TRBD2. CDR3 size: 15 residues. V dropped 0 bases and J dropped 5; count of bases not matched to a gene: 5. Germline V gene sequence: CDR1 SGHRS, CDR2 YFSETQ. CDR3: CASSLAGGPIDTQYF. The CDR3 nucleotides are TGCGCCAGCAGCTTGGCGGGAGGGCCTATAGATACGCAGTATTTT.

This clone was counted between two and nine times. J is TRBJ2-7 and V is TRBV27; D perhaps matches TRBD1 (5 bases). The V end lost 6 bases, the J end lost 6 bases, and 15 bases lay between the germline ends. Germline CDR1 MNHEY, CDR2 SMNVEV (reference sequence). The CDR3 consists of 13 residues. The CDR3 region has the DNA TGTGCCAGCAGCACCGGATATAGGGGCGAGCAGTACTTC. The encoded protein is CASSTGYRGEQYF.

V usage is TRBV19 and J usage is TRBJ1-3; D unresolved. Deletions cut 3 bases from V and 7 bases from J, with 10 bases between. Germline-derived CDR1 and CDR2 are LNHDA and SQIVND (reference sequence). This CDR3 spans 13 amino acids. The CDR3: CASSMSQANTIYF. Written as DNA, the CDR3 is TGTGCCAGTAGTATGTCCCAGGCTAACACCATATATTTT.

The rearrangement links TRBV5-8 to TRBJ1-4; 9 nucleotides agree with TRBD1. Trimming took 4 bases from V and 0 from J; bases not matched to a gene: 1. Germline loops: CDR1 SGHTS, CDR2 YDEGEE. CDR3 size: 15 residues. The CDR3 here is CASSRQGATNEKLFF. In DNA form, the CDR3 reads TGTGCCAGCAGCCGACAGGGGGCAACTAATGAAAAACTGTTTTTT.

The genes are TRBV19 and TRBJ2-2; D remains unclear. The CDR3 has 12 residues. Germline V gives CDR1 LNHDA, CDR2 SQIVND (reference sequence). V was pared by 8 bases and J by 7 bases, with 11 bases between. In nucleotides, the CDR3 is TGTGCCAGTCAGGTCTTGAGCGGGGAGCTGTTTTTT. Residues: CASQVLSGELFF.

This chain links TRBV7-2 with TRBJ1-1; D is unclear. V was shortened by 4 bases and J by 4 bases, with 13 bases between the two germline ends. The germline gives CDR1 SGHTA, CDR2 FQGNSA. This CDR3 is built from 14 residues. The CDR3 loop reads CASSSLSSGTEAFF. DNA of the CDR3: TGTGCCAGCAGCTCGCTTAGCAGCGGCACTGAAGCTTTCTTT.

J is TRBJ2-2 and V is TRBV15, with D tentatively TRBD2 (5 bases). Trimming took off 3 bases at V and 6 bases at J, with 20 bases between the two ends. The CDR3 runs to 17 residues. Germline-derived CDR1 and CDR2 are LNHNV and YYDKDF (reference sequence). Here the CDR3 reads CATSRPRRAGGPGELFF. The CDR3 DNA is TGTGCCACCAGCAGGCCCCGTAGGGCGGGCGGTCCCGGGGAGCTGTTTTTT.